This passage covers 28 T cell receptor beta chains from one sample sequenced in a study of cytomegalovirus exposure and HLA in healthy donors. PCR used 60 Vbeta primers and 13 Jbeta primers. The method was immunoSEQ multiplex PCR; TCRdb's version includes in-frame clones alone and lacks a portion of them. The sample carries about 170,000 clones, about 85% recorded once. The sequenced material came from PBMCs. The receptors originated from a man in his late teens or twenties in good health and CMV-seropositive.

V gene TRBV5-4 combines with J gene TRBJ2-7, with TRBD2 matching over 9 bases. Germline-derived CDR1 and CDR2 are SGHNT and YYREEE (reference sequence). This CDR3 comprises 13 residues. Trimming took 0 bases from V and 7 from J; bases not matched to a gene: 2. The CDR3 spells CASSLVTSGEQYF. CDR3 sequence (DNA): TGTGCCAGCAGCTTGGTGACTAGCGGAGAGCAGTACTTC.

V is TRBV4-3 and J is TRBJ2-7, with TRBD2 matching 9 bases. The CDR3 length is 14 residues. Germline V gene sequence: CDR1 LGHNA, CDR2 YSLEER. V was clipped by 4 bases and J by 0 bases; unmatched bases: 1. The CDR3 coding sequence is TGCGCCAGCAGCCCTAGCGGGAACTCCTACGAGCAGTACTTC. Translated, it gives CASSPSGNSYEQYF.

V is TRBV18 and J is TRBJ1-1; 7 bases match TRBD1. CDR3 size: 13 residues. The V gene's germline CDR1 is KGHSH and CDR2 LQKENI. J was trimmed by 8 bases and V by 7 bases; bases with no gene match: 10. The CDR3 DNA sequence: TGTGCCAGCTTCACCGGTACAGGGGCAGAAGCTTTCTTT. It codes for CASFTGTGAEAFF.

This rearrangement joins TRBV18 to TRBJ2-2; no firm D call. Trimming cost V 2 bases and J 0 bases, with 13 bases left between them. This CDR3 has 17 residues. The germline CDR1 and CDR2 sequences are KGHSH and LQKENI. This chain's CDR3 is CASSPLNLGSNTGELFF. In DNA form, the CDR3 reads TGTGCCAGCTCACCATTGAATCTAGGCTCGAACACCGGGGAGCTGTTTTTT.

The chain couples TRBV9 to TRBJ1-2; 7 bases match TRBD1. The CDR3 has 16 residues. Trimming took 0 bases from V and 7 from J; bases not matched to a gene: 12. Per the germline V gene, CDR1 is SGDLS and CDR2 is YYNGEE. CDR3 coding DNA: TGTGCCAGCAGCGTAGAGGGGACAGTCGTGACGAGTGGCTACACCTTC. It encodes CASSVEGTVVTSGYTF.

The V and J genes are TRBV9 and TRBJ1-3; D is perhaps TRBD1 (6 bases). The V end was cut by 4 bases, the J end by 2 bases, with 16 bases between. The CDR3 extends over 16 amino acids. Germline V gives CDR1 SGDLS, CDR2 YYNGEE. The CDR3 coding sequence is TGTGCCAGCAGCACCCAACAGGGTCCCCCTGGAAACACCATATATTTT. This codes for CASSTQQGPPGNTIYF.

The chain couples TRBV5-1 to TRBJ1-2, with 9 nucleotides matching TRBD1. J was trimmed by 4 bases and V by 4 bases; bases with no gene match: 8. The germline V gene has CDR1 SGHRS and CDR2 YFSETQ. CDR3 size: 15 residues. CDR3 sequence: CASSLGQGSPYGYTF. CDR3 bases: TGCGCCAGCAGCCTAGGACAGGGGAGCCCCTATGGCTACACCTTC. The complete variable domain, with remaining parts taken from reference TRBV5-1 and TRBJ1-2, reads KAGVTQTPRYLIKTRGQQVTLSCSPISGHRSVSWYQQTPGQGLQFLFEYFSETQRNKGNFPGRFSGRQFSNSRSEMNVSTLELGDSALYLCASSLGQGSPYGYTFGSGTRLTVV.

This chain links TRBV2 with TRBJ2-1; possibly TRBD2 for D (5 bases). V was trimmed by 11 bases and J by 0 bases, leaving 8 bases between them. CDR1 SNHLY and CDR2 FYNNEI come from the germline V gene. This CDR3 spans 12 amino acids. CDR3 DNA: TGTGCCGCAGCGGTCTCCTACAATGAGCAGTTCTTC. Its protein is CAAAVSYNEQFF.

The chain combines TRBV5-4 with TRBJ2-5; 10 bases align to TRBD1. CDR1 is SGHNT and CDR2 is YYREEE in the germline V gene (reference sequence). This CDR3 contains 16 residues. J was trimmed by 2 bases and V by 0 bases; bases with no gene match: 4. The CDR3 DNA reads as TGTGCCAGCAGCTTGGTGGGGACAGGGGCTCAAGAGACCCAGTACTTC. It yields the protein CASSLVGTGAQETQYF.

The chain has TRBV29-1 and TRBJ2-1; D may be TRBD1 (5 bases). V was trimmed by 1 base and J by 3 bases, leaving 10 bases between them. Per germline, CDR1 SQVTM and CDR2 ANQGSEA. The CDR3 sequence is 14 residues long. CDR3: CSVEGQGNYNEQFF. DNA for the CDR3: TGCAGCGTTGAAGGGCAGGGAAACTACAATGAGCAGTTCTTC.

The J gene is TRBJ2-7, the V gene TRBV7-6; possibly TRBD2 for D (6 bases). V was cut by 1 base and J by 6 bases, with 13 bases left in between. CDR1 and CDR2 (germline): SGHVS, FNYEAQ. The CDR3 length is 14 residues. CDR3 nucleotides: TGTGCCAGCAGCTTAGGGGAGGCGGGCGGCGAGCAGTACTTC. This encodes CASSLGEAGGEQYF.

The chain is built from TRBV7-6 and TRBJ2-1; the D gene is possibly TRBD2 (7 bases). In germline, CDR1 is SGHVS, CDR2 FNYEAQ. Between the trimmed V and J ends, which lost 4 bases and 1 base, there was a span of 17 bases. There are 17 residues in the CDR3. This CDR3 is CASSSGTGRGSYNEQFF. CDR3 DNA sequence: TGTGCCAGCAGCTCGGGCACAGGGCGGGGGTCCTACAATGAGCAGTTCTTC.

This clone appeared once. The chain employs TRBV11-3 and TRBJ2-7, with 9 bases identical to TRBD2. With V trimmed by 0 bases and J by 4 bases, 7 bases remained unmatched. This CDR3 has 16 amino acids. Germline V gene lookup returns CDR1 SGHNT and CDR2 YENEEA. This CDR3 reads CASSLDSAGGAYEQYF. The CDR3 nucleotides read TGTGCCAGCAGCTTAGATTCCGCGGGGGGGGCGTACGAGCAGTACTTC.

This clone was counted between two and nine times. The CDR3 DNA reads TGTGCCATCAGTGGGGCCACAGATACGCAGTATTTT. Its protein product is CAISGATDTQYF. The J gene is TRBJ2-3, the V gene TRBV10-3; D not resolved. The CDR3 has 12 amino acids. From germline, CDR1 is ENHRY and CDR2 SYGVKD. Between the trimmed V and J ends, which lost 4 bases and 2 bases, there was a span of 4 bases.

The chain joins TRBV29-1 to TRBJ2-7; possible D gene TRBD1, 6 bases. Germline V gene data show CDR1 as SQVTM and CDR2 as ANQGSEA. This CDR3 is 13 amino acids long. Trimming shortened V by 3 bases and J by 5 bases, and 14 bases separated the two germline ends. CDR3 sequence reads: CSVEPDSTHEQYF. CDR3 nucleotide sequence: TGCAGCGTTGAGCCGGACAGTACCCACGAGCAGTACTTC.

About this clone itself: This sample includes further DNA sequences coding for the same CDR3. The rearrangement uses TRBV5-1 and TRBJ2-4; 7 nucleotides agree with TRBD2. The CDR3 runs 15 residues. Germline V gene data show CDR1 as SGHRS and CDR2 as YFSETQ. The V gene end was trimmed by 0 bases and the J gene end by 4 bases; junction bases not matched to a gene: 4. The CDR3 DNA reads TGCGCCAGCAGCTTGGGGGGAGCGGGGAAAAACATTCAGTACTTC. This gives the protein CASSLGGAGKNIQYF. Together with reference TRBV5-1 and TRBJ2-4, the CDR3 gives the full variable domain: KAGVTQTPRYLIKTRGQQVTLSCSPISGHRSVSWYQQTPGQGLQFLFEYFSETQRNKGNFPGRFSGRQFSNSRSEMNVSTLELGDSALYLCASSLGGAGKNIQYFGAGTRLSVL.

V is TRBV18 and J is TRBJ2-5; D is unresolved. Germline CDR1 reads KGHSH; CDR2 reads LQKENI. V was pared by 6 bases and J by 5 bases, with 10 bases between. This CDR3 contains 12 residues. CDR3 residues: CASSDARETQYF. Here the CDR3 DNA reads TGTGCCAGCTCTGACGCCAGGGAGACCCAGTACTTC.

CDR3: CSVGDRDEGQPQHF. The CDR3 DNA follows: TGCAGCGTGGGGGACAGGGATGAAGGTCAGCCCCAGCATTTT. The chain combines TRBV29-1 with TRBJ1-5; 9 positions agree with TRBD1. This CDR3 region has 14 residues. Germline lookup yields CDR1 SQVTM and CDR2 ANQGSEA. V trimming: 6 bases; J trimming: 6 bases; junction bases outside the gene matches: 9.

A note on this clone: Relative to the germline gene, one junction end is altered; a read error may explain this. The CDR3, as DNA: TGTTCCAGCAGCCCGGACAGATACGAGCAGTACTTC. Its translation is CSSSPDRYEQYF. This chain uses TRBV7-9 with TRBJ2-7, with D perhaps matching TRBD1 (6 bases). The CDR3 totals 12 residues. Germline assignment: CDR1 SEHNR and CDR2 FQNEAQ (reference sequence).

This sequence joins TRBV30 and TRBJ2-1, with 16 bases identical to TRBD2. Germline V gene lookup returns CDR1 GTSNPN and CDR2 SVGIG (reference sequence). V shed 5 bases and J 7 bases; nucleotides not matched to a gene: 14. The CDR3 extends over 18 amino acids. CDR3 region: CAWYINPGLAGGRNEQFF. The CDR3 region has the DNA TGTGCCTGGTATATAAACCCGGGACTAGCGGGGGGGCGGAATGAGCAGTTCTTC.

V gene TRBV5-6 combines with J gene TRBJ1-3; no clear D. Trimming took 0 bases from V and 2 from J, leaving 3 bases between them. Germline values: CDR1 SGHDT, CDR2 YYEEEE. The CDR3 is 13 residues long. Here the CDR3 DNA reads TGTGCCAGCAGCTTGGGAGCTGGAAACACCATATATTTT. Protein sequence: CASSLGAGNTIYF.

J is TRBJ2-6 and V is TRBV4-3; weak D call: TRBD1 (5 bases). V lost 3 bases, J lost 5 bases, and 11 bases lay in between. The CDR3 sequence is 15 residues long. CDR1 and CDR2 (germline): LGHNA, YSLEER. The CDR3 spells CASSQSMGRANVLTF. The CDR3 DNA follows: TGCGCCAGCAGCCAGAGTATGGGGCGGGCCAACGTCCTGACTTTC.

This chain uses TRBV5-4 with TRBJ1-3, with D possibly TRBD1 on 6 matching bases. The CDR3 extends over 15 amino acids. From germline, CDR1 is SGHNT and CDR2 YYREEE (reference sequence). Trimming cost V 4 bases and J 0 bases, with 11 bases left between them. The DNA of the CDR3 is TGTGCCAGCAGCATGGACAGTTACTCTGGAAACACCATATATTTT. Its protein product is CASSMDSYSGNTIYF. Variable domain in full (rest from reference TRBV5-4 and TRBJ1-3): ETGVTQSPTHLIKTRGQQVTLRCSSQSGHNTVSWYQQALGQGPQFIFQYYREEENGRGNFPPRFSGLQFPNYSSELNVNALELDDSALYLCASSMDSYSGNTIYFGEGSWLTVV.

The chain employs TRBV5-1 and TRBJ2-4; D unclear. The CDR3 covers 11 residues. V lost 5 bases to trimming and J lost 5 bases, with 5 bases between them. Germline V lookup: CDR1 SGHRS, CDR2 YFSETQ. Here the CDR3 reads CASRSENIQYF. The CDR3 bases are TGCGCCAGCAGAAGCGAAAACATTCAGTACTTC.

This clone was seen a handful of times. The V gene is TRBV6-1, the J gene TRBJ1-2, with 8 bases lining up with TRBD1. This CDR3 is built from 14 residues. V trimming: 5 bases; J trimming: 4 bases; junction bases outside the gene matches: 6. Germline V lookup: CDR1 MNHNS, CDR2 SASEGT. The CDR3 protein is CASSTDRAVYGYTF. CDR3 coding DNA: TGTGCCAGCAGTACGGACAGGGCCGTCTATGGCTACACCTTC.

This rearrangement joins TRBV11-2 to TRBJ1-1, with D perhaps matching TRBD1 (5 bases). The V gene lost 4 bases and the J gene lost 1 base, with 13 bases spanning the gap. This CDR3 has 15 amino acids. Germline V gene lookup returns CDR1 SGHAT and CDR2 FQNNGV. The CDR3 DNA follows: TGTGCCAGCAGCTACCCCCCCCAGGGGAACACTGAAGCTTTCTTT. Amino acids: CASSYPPQGNTEAFF.

The J gene is TRBJ1-2, the V gene TRBV15, with TRBD1 identical over 7 bases. Germline V gene lookup returns CDR1 LNHNV and CDR2 YYDKDF (reference sequence). The CDR3 runs 14 residues. Unmatched junction bases numbered 9, after V lost 4 bases and J lost 7 bases. CDR3 loop: CATSIARQGLGYTF. Written as DNA, the CDR3 is TGTGCCACCAGCATCGCCCGACAGGGTCTTGGCTACACCTTC. Drawing the rest from reference TRBV15 and TRBJ1-2, the complete variable domain is DAMVIQNPRYQVTQFGKPVTLSCSQTLNHNVMYWYQQKSSQAPKLLFHYYDKDFNNEADTPDNFQSRRPNTSFCFLDIRSPGLGDTAMYLCATSIARQGLGYTFGSGTRLTVV.

The chain recombines TRBV11-3 with TRBJ1-6; 10 bases agree with TRBD1. The CDR3 covers 14 residues. Trimming took 6 bases from V and 10 from J; bases not matched to a gene: 6. Germline V gene lookup returns CDR1 SGHNT and CDR2 YENEEA. In nucleotides, the CDR3 is TGTGCCAGCAGTAGGGACAGGGGCGGCTCACCCCTCCACTTT. As protein: CASSRDRGGSPLHF.